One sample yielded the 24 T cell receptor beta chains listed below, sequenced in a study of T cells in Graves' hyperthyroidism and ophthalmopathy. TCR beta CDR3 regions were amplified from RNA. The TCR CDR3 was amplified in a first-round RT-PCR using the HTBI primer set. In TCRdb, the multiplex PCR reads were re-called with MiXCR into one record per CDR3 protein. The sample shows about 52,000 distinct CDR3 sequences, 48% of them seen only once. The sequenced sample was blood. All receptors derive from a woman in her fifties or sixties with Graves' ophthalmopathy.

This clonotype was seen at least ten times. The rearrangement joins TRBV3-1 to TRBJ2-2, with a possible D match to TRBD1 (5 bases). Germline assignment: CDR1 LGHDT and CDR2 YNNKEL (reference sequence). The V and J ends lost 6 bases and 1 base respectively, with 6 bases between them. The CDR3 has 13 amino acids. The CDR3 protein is CASRGVNTGELFF. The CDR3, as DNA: TGTGCCAGCAGAGGGGTGAACACCGGGGAGCTGTTTTTT.

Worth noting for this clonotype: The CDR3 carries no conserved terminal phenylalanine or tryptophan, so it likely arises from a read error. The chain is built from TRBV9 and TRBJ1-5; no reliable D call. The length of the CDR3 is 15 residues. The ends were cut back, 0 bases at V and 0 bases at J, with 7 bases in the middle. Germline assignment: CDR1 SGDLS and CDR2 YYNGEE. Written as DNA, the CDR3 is TGTGCCAGCAGCGTAGAAGGTTATAGCAATCAGCCCCAGCATTGT. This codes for CASSVEGYSNQPQHC.

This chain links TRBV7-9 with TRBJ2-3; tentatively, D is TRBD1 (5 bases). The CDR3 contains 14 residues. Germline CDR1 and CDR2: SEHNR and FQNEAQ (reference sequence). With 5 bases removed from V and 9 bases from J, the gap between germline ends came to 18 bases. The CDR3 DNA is TGTGCCAGCAGCCCAGGACCCACCCAGGGCACGCAGTATTTT. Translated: CASSPGPTQGTQYF.

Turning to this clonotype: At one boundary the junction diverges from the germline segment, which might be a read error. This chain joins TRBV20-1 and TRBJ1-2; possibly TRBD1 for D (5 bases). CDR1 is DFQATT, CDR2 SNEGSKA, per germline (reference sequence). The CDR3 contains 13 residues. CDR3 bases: TGCAGTGCTAGAGATTGTCCCGGGACTGGGTCTGTCTTC. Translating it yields CSARDCPGTGSVF.

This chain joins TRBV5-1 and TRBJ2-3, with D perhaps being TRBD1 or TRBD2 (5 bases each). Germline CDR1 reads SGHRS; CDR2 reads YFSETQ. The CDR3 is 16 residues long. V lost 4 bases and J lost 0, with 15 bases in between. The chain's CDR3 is CASSIGTTDSTDTQYF. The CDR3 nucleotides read TGCGCCAGCAGCATCGGGACCACTGATAGCACAGATACGCAGTATTTT.

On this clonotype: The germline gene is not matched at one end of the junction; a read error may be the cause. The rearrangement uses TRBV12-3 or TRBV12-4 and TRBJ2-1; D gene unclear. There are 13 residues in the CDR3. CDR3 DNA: TGTGCCTGCAGCATCCAAGGGAACAATGAGCAGTTCTTC. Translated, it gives CACSIQGNNEQFF.

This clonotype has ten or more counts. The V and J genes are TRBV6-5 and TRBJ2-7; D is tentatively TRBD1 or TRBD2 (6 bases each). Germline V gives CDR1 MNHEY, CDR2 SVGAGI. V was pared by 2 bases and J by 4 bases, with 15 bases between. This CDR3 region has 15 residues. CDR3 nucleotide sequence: TGTGCCAGCAGTTACGGGCTAGAGGGGGGATACGAGCAGTACTTC. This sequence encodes CASSYGLEGGYEQYF.

CDR3 bases: TGTGCCAGCAGCCTCGGGGTGTGGGCTGGCTACACCTTC. As protein: CASSLGVWAGYTF. V is TRBV3-1 and J is TRBJ1-2; no clear D. The CDR3 length is 13 residues. The V and J ends lost 4 bases and 7 bases respectively, with 13 bases between them. In germline, CDR1 is LGHDT, CDR2 YNNKEL (reference sequence).

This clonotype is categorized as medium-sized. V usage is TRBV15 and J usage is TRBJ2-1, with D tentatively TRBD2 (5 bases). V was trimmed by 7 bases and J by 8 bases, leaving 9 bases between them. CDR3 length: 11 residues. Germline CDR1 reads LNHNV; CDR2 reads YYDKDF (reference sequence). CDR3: CATIEGDEQFF. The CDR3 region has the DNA TGTGCCACCATCGAGGGAGATGAGCAGTTCTTC. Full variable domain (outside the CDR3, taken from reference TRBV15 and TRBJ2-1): DAMVIQNPRYQVTQFGKPVTLSCSQTLNHNVMYWYQQKSSQAPKLLFHYYDKDFNNEADTPDNFQSRRPNTSFCFLDIRSPGLGDTAMYLCATIEGDEQFFGPGTRLTVL.

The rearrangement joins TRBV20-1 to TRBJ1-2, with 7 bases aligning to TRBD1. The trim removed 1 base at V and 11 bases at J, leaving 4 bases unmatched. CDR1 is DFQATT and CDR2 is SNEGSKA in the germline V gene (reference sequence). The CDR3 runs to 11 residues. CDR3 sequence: CSARAAGGYTF. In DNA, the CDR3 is TGCAGTGCTAGAGCAGCAGGGGGGTACACCTTC.

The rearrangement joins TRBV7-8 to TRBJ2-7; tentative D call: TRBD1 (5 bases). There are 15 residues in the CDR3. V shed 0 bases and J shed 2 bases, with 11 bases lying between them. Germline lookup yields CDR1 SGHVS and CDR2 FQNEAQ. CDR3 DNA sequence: TGTGCCAGCAGCTTAGCTGGGGCTAACGCCTACGAGCAGTACTTC. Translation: CASSLAGANAYEQYF.

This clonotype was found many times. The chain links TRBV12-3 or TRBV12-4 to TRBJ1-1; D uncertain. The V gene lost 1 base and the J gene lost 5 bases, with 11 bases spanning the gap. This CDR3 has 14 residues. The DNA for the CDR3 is TGTGCCAGCAGTTTAGGATTGAGGGAAACTGAAGCTTTCTTT. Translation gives CASSLGLRETEAFF.

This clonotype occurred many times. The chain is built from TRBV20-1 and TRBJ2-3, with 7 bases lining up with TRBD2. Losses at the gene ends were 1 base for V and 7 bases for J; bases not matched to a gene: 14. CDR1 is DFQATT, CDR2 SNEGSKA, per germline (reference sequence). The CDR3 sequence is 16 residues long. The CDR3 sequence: CSARGGGGGSKNTQYF. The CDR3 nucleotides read TGCAGTGCTAGAGGGGGGGGAGGCGGGAGTAAAAATACGCAGTATTTT.

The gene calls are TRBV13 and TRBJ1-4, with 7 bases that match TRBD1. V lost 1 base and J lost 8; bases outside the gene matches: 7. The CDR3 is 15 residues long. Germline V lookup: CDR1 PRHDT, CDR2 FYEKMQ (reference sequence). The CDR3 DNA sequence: TGTGCCAGCAGCTTAGTTCCGACAGGGCAGGAAAAACTGTTTTTT. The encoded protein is CASSLVPTGQEKLFF. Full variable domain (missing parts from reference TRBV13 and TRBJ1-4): AAGVIQSPRHLIKEKRETATLKCYPIPRHDTVYWYQQGPGQDPQFLISFYEKMQSDKGSIPDRFSAQQFSDYHSELNMSSLELGDSALYFCASSLVPTGQEKLFFGSGTQLSVL.

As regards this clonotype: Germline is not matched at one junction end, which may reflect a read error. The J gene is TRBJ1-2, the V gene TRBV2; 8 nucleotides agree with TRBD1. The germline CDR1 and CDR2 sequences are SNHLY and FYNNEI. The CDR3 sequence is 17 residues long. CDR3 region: CASSQVIRQGPQYDYTF. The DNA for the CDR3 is TGCGCCAGCAGCCAAGTCATCCGACAGGGGCCCCAATATGACTACACCTTC.

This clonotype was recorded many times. Here the CDR3 reads CASRPASGQMRETQYF. The CDR3 DNA follows: TGTGCCAGCAGGCCCGCCTCGGGACAGATGAGAGAGACCCAGTACTTC. This sequence joins TRBV6-5 and TRBJ2-5, with 7 bases matching TRBD1. In germline, CDR1 is MNHEY, CDR2 SVGAGI. CDR3 size: 16 residues. J was trimmed by 4 bases and V by 6 bases; bases with no gene match: 14.

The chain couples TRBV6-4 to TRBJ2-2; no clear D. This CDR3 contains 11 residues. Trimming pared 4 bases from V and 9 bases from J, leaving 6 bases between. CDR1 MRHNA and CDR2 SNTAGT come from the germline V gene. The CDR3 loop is CASSVARELFF. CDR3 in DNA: TGTGCCAGCAGTGTGGCCAGGGAGCTGTTTTTT.

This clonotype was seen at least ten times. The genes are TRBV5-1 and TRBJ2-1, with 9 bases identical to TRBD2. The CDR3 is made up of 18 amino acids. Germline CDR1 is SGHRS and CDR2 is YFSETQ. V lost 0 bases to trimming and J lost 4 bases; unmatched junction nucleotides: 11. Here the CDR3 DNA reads TGCGCCAGCAGCTTGGCCGTTCTGGGCGGGGGGGGATACAATGAGCAGTTCTTC. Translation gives CASSLAVLGGGGYNEQFF.

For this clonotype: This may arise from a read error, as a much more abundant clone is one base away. The CDR3: CASSAPLRDVKNIQYF. The CDR3 DNA follows: TGTGCCAGCAGCGCCCCACTCAGGGACGTCAAAAACATTCAGTACTTC. This chain connects TRBV11-2 to TRBJ2-4, with D perhaps assigned TRBD1 or TRBD2 (5 bases each). Germline V gives CDR1 SGHAT, CDR2 FQNNGV. V was cut by 5 bases and J by 3 bases, with 17 bases left in between. This CDR3 has 16 amino acids.

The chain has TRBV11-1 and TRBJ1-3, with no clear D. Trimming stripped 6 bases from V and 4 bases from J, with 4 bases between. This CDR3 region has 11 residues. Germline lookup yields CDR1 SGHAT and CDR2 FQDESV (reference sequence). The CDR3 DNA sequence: TGTGCCAGCAGTACCGGAAACACCATATATTTT. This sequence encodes CASSTGNTIYF. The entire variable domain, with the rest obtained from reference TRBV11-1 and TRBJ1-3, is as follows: EAEVAQSPRYKITEKSQAVAFWCDPISGHATLYWYRQILGQGPELLVQFQDESVVDDSQLPKDRFSAERLKGVDSTLKIQPAELGDSAMYLCASSTGNTIYFGEGSWLTVV.

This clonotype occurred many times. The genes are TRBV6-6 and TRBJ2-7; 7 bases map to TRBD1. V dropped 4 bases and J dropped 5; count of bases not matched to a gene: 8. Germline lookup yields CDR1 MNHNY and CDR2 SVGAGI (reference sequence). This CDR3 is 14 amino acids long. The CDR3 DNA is TGTGCCAGCAGTTCAAGTGACAGGGTCAACGAGCAGTACTTC. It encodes CASSSSDRVNEQYF.

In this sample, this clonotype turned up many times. This CDR3 reads CATLSSRVSGNTIYF. The CDR3 DNA reads TGTGCCACCCTATCATCACGGGTCTCTGGAAACACCATATATTTT. This sequence joins TRBV19 and TRBJ1-3; no definite D call. CDR3 length: 15 residues. Germline CDR1 reads LNHDA; CDR2 reads SQIVND (reference sequence). Trimming shortened V by 10 bases and J by 0 bases, and 16 bases separated the two germline ends.

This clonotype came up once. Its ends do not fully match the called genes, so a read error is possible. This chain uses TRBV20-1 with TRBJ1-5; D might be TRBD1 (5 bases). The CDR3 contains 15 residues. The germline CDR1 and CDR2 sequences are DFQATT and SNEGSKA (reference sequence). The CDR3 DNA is TGCAATGCTAGGACGGGGTCAGGGTCCAATCAGCCCCGGCATTTT. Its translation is CNARTGSGSNQPRHF.

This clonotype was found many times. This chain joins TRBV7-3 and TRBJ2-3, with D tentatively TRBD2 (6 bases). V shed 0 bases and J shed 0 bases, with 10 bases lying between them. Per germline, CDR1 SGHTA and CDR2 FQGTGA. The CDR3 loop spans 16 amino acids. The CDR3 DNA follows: TGTGCCAGCAGCTTAACTCTAGCGCACAGCACAGATACGCAGTATTTT. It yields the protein CASSLTLAHSTDTQYF.